This T cell receptor beta chain was sequenced for a study of shared clonotypes between healthy human individuals. Findings of the study overall: Generally, naive subsets came out with larger estimated richness than memory subsets.

TCRdb's copy holds only in-frame clones and misses some; the assay was immunoSEQ multiplex PCR. This sample carries roughly 2.5 million clones, around nine tenths of them seen once, and the ten largest clones take around 0.14%. To note about this clone: What it recognizes is unknown.

Germline V CDR1 and CDR2: SGHAT, FQNNGV. V was clipped by 5 bases and J by 4 bases; unmatched bases: 10. There are 16 residues in the CDR3. The clonotype originates from a man between 18 and 29 years old in good health. Sequenced input: naive CD4+ T cells sorted from blood. Subset of the sample: CD45RA+ positively selected. This chain links TRBV11-2 with TRBJ2-3; 9 positions agree with TRBD1. Here the CDR3 reads CASSPWTGARPDTQYF. CDR3 nucleotides: TGTGCCAGCAGCCCGTGGACAGGGGCTAGGCCAGATACGCAGTATTTT.